This TCR beta chain was retrieved from a study of T cells in women clearing cervical HPV infection. Study overall: Control women cleared a single incident HPV16 infection within 12 months. For cases, blood was sampled a median about 140 days after lesion detection, interquartile range roughly 80 to 200 days. Case blood drawn at lesion detection; control blood after infection cleared.

Clones were sequenced by immunoSEQ multiplex PCR, and TCRdb holds only the in-frame ones, with some missing. This sample contains some 20,000 clones. In germline, CDR1 is SGHRS, CDR2 YFSETQ. The CDR3 is 15 residues long. Trimming shortened V by 1 base and J by 4 bases, and 14 bases separated the two germline ends. Comment on this clone: The read falls 3 residues short of the CDR3 end, and the missing part is taken from the germline J gene.

V is TRBV5-1 and J is TRBJ1-1; D is unclear. This sequence was found in a woman aged 18-69 years with a cervical HPV16 infection that either progressed to CIN3+ or cleared (not recorded which). Sequenced material: blood buffy coat. The CDR3 bases that were read are TGCGCCAGCAGCTTGCGGGTCCCTGGAGGCACTGAA. Its translation: CASSLRVPGGTE. The full CDR3 reads CASSLRVPGGTEAFF. Drawing the rest from reference TRBV5-1 and TRBJ1-1, the complete variable domain is KAGVTQTPRYLIKTRGQQVTLSCSPISGHRSVSWYQQTPGQGLQFLFEYFSETQRNKGNFPGRFSGRQFSNSRSEMNVSTLELGDSALYLCASSLRVPGGTEAFFGQGTRLTVV.